The present T cell receptor beta chain was sequenced within a study of blood T cell repertoires in COVID-19. The CDR3 spans 18 residues. V lost 0 bases and J 1 base, leaving 18 bases between the germline ends. Germline V lookup: CDR1 LGHNA, CDR2 YSLEER. The protocol was immunoSEQ multiplex PCR, while the TCRdb copy is restricted to in-frame clones and leaves out a portion. Of under 150,000 clones in the sample, under 85% were seen once. This TCR was sampled from a human donor in a cohort sampled during active COVID-19. The genes are TRBV4-3 and TRBJ1-2, with D possibly matching TRBD1 (5 bases). The sequenced sample consisted of peripheral blood. The CDR3 DNA reads as TGCGCCAGCAGCCAAGAAAACAGGCGTAGTTTTCATAACTATGGCTACACCTTC. It codes for CASSQENRRSFHNYGYTF.